Following are 4 T cell receptor beta chains from one sample sequenced in a study of shared clonotypes between healthy human individuals. This table comes from immunoSEQ multiplex PCR, and its TCRdb copy is limited to in-frame clones, with some not included. The table shows about 2.1 million clones, with approximately 92% occurring only once. CD45RO-negative, CCR7-selected cells formed the naive CD8 fraction, which excluded terminally differentiated effector memory CD45RA+ cells. The sequencing sample was made of naive CD8+ T cells from PBMCs. These receptors came from a man in his late teens or twenties in good health. Some clones in this sample may be carry-over from other donors' samples.

The chain links TRBV29-1 to TRBJ2-3, with 9 bases that match TRBD2. V trimming: 4 bases; J trimming: 9 bases; junction bases outside the gene matches: 20. Germline V gene data show CDR1 as SQVTM and CDR2 as ANQGSEA. This CDR3 has 17 amino acids. This chain's CDR3 is CSVVNLAGPVGVATQYF. In DNA form, the CDR3 reads TGCAGCGTTGTTAACCTAGCGGGGCCCGTCGGGGTAGCGACGCAGTATTTT.

The chain links TRBV6-5 to TRBJ1-5, with D maybe TRBD1 (5 bases). Trimming took 8 bases from V and 2 from J, leaving 13 bases between them. The CDR3 totals 14 residues. The germline gives CDR1 MNHEY, CDR2 SVGAGI. CDR3 DNA sequence: TGTGCCAGCGTGGTAAGGGGTGGCAATCAGCCCCAGCATTTT. It specifies CASVVRGGNQPQHF.

This clone was found once. The rearrangement uses TRBV28 and TRBJ1-2; no clear D. CDR1 MDHEN and CDR2 SYDVKM come from the germline V gene. Trimming shortened V by 4 bases and J by 0 bases, and 15 bases separated the two germline ends. This CDR3 is 16 amino acids long. CDR3 in DNA: TGTGCCAGCAGTTCCTCCTACGAAAGAGCTAACTATGGCTACACCTTC. It yields the protein CASSSSYERANYGYTF.

This chain links TRBV27 with TRBJ1-4; 8 bases fit TRBD1. The CDR3 runs to 16 residues. Trimming removed 5 bases from V and 2 bases from J; junction bases left unmatched: 7. CDR1 is MNHEY and CDR2 is SMNVEV in the germline V gene (reference sequence). CDR3 protein: CASSRWTGLTNEKLFF. The CDR3 region has the DNA TGTGCCAGCAGTCGATGGACAGGGCTGACTAATGAAAAACTGTTTTTT.